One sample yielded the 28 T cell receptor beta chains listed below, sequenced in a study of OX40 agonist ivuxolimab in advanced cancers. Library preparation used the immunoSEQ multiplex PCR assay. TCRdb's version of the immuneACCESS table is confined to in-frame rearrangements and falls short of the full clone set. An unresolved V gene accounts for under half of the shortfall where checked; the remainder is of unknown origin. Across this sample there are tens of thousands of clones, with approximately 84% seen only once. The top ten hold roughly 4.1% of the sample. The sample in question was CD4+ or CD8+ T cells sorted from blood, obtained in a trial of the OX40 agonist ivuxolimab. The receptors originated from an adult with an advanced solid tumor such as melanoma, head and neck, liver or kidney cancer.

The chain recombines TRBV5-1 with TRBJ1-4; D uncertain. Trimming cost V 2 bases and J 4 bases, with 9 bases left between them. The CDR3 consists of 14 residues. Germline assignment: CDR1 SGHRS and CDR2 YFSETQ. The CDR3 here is CASSFMGYNEKLFF. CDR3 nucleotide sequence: TGCGCCAGCAGCTTTATGGGATATAATGAAAAACTGTTTTTT.

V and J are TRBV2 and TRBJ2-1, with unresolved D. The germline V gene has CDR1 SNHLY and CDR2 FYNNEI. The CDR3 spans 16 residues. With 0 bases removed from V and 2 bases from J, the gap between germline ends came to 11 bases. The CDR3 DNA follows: TGTGCCAGCAGTGAAGCGAAAGGGCCAACCTACAATGAGCAGTTCTTC. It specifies CASSEAKGPTYNEQFF. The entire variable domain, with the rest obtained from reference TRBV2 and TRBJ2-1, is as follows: EPEVTQTPSHQVTQMGQEVILRCVPISNHLYFYWYRQILGQKVEFLVSFYNNEISEKSEIFDDQFSVERPDGSNFTLKIRSTKLEDSAMYFCASSEAKGPTYNEQFFGPGTRLTVL.

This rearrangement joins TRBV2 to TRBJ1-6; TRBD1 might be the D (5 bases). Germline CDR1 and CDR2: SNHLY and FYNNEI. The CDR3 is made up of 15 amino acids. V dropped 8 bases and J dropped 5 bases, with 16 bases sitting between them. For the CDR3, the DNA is TGTGCCAGCCCGGGGCGAGGGGAGAATAATTCACCCCTCCACTTT. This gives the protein CASPGRGENNSPLHF.

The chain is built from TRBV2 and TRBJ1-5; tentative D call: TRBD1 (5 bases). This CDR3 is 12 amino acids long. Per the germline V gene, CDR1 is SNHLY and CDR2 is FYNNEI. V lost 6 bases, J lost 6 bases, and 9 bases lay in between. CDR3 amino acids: CASRGTGQPQHF. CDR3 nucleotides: TGTGCCAGCAGGGGGACCGGTCAGCCCCAGCATTTT.

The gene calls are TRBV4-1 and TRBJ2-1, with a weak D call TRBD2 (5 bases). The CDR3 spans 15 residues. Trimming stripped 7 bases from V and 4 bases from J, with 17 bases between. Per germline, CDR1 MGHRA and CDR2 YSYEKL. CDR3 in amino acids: CASKASLGGYNEQFF. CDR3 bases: TGCGCCAGCAAAGCTTCCCTCGGCGGGTACAATGAGCAGTTCTTC.

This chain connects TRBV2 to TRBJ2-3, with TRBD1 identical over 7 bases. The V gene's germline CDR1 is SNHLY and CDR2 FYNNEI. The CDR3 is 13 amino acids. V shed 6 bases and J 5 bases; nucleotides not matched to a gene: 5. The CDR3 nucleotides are TGTGCCAGCAGAGCCGACAGGGTAGATACGCAGTATTTT. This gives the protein CASRADRVDTQYF.

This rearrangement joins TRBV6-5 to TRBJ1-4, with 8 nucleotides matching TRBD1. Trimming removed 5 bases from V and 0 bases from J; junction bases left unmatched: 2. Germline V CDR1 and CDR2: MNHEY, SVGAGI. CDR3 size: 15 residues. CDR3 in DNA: TGTGCCAGCAGTGCGACAGGGGCAACTAATGAAAAACTGTTTTTT. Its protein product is CASSATGATNEKLFF.

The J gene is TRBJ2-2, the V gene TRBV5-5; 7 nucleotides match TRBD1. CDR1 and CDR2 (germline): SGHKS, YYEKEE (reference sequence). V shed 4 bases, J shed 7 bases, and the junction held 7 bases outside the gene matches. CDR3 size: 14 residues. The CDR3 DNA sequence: TGTGCCAGCAGCCCCACAGGGGTTTTCGGGGAGCTGTTTTTT. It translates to CASSPTGVFGELFF.

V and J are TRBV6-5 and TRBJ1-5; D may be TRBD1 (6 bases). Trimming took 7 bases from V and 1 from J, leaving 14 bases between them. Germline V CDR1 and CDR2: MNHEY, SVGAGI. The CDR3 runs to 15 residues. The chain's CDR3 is CASMGGGGSNQPQHF. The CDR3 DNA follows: TGTGCCAGCATGGGGGGCGGGGGGAGCAATCAGCCCCAGCATTTT.

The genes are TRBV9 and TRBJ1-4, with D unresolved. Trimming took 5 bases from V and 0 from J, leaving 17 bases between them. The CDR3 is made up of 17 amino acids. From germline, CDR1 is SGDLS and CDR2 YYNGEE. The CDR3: CASSDGRGLATNEKLFF. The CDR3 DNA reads TGTGCCAGCAGTGATGGACGGGGATTAGCAACTAATGAAAAACTGTTTTTT. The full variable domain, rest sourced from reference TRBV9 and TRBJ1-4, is DSGVTQTPKHLITATGQRVTLRCSPRSGDLSVYWYQQSLDQGLQFLIQYYNGEERAKGNILERFSAQQFPDLHSELNLSSLELGDSALYFCASSDGRGLATNEKLFFGSGTQLSVL.

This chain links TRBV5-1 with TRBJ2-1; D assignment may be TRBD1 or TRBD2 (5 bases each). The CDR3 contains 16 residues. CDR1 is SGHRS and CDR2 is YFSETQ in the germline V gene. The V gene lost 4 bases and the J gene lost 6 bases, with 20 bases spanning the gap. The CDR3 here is CASSEPGPKRGNEQFF. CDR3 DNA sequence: TGCGCCAGCAGCGAACCGGGTCCCAAGAGGGGCAATGAGCAGTTCTTC.

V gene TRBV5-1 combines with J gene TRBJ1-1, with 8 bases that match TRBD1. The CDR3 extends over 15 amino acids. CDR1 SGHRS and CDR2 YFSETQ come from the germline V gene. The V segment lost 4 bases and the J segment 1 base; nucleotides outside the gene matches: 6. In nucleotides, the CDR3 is TGCGCCAGCAGCGACCAGGGGGCGGGGAACACTGAAGCTTTCTTT. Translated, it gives CASSDQGAGNTEAFF.

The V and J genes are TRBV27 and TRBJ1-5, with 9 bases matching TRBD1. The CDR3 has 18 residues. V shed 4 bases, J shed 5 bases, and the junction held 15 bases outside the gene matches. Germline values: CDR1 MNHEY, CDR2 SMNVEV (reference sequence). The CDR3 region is CASSWQNLRDRDHQPQHF. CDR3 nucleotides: TGTGCCAGCAGTTGGCAAAACCTCCGGGACAGGGATCATCAGCCCCAGCATTTT.

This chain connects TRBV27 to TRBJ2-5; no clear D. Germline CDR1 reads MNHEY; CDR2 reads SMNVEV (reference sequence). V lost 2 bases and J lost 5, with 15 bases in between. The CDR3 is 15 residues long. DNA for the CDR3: TGTGCCAGCAGTTTACGTCTCTCCACTGGGGAGACCCAGTACTTC. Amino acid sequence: CASSLRLSTGETQYF.

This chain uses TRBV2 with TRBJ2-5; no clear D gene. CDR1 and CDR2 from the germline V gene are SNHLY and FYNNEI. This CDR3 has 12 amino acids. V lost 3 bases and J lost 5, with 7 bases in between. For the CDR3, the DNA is TGTGCCAGCAGTGACTCAAGGGAGACCCAGTACTTC. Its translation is CASSDSRETQYF.

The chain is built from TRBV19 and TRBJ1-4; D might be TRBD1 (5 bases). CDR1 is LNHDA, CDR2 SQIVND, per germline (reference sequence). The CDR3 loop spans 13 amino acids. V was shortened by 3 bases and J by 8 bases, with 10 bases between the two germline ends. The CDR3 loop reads CASSIGAPEKLFF. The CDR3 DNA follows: TGTGCCAGTAGTATTGGGGCGCCAGAAAAACTGTTTTTT.

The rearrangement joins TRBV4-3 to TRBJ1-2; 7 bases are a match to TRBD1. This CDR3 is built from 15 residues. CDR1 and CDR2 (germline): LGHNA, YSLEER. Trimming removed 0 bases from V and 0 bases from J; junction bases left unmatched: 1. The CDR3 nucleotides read TGCGCCAGCAGCCAAGAAGGGACAGCTAACTATGGCTACACCTTC. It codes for CASSQEGTANYGYTF.

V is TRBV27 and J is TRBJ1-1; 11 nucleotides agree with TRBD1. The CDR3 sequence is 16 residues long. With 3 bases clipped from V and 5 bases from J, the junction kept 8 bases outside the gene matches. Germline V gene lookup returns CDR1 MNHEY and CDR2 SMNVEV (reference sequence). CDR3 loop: CASSFWRDRGITEAFF. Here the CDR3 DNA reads TGTGCCAGCAGTTTTTGGAGGGACAGGGGGATAACTGAAGCTTTCTTT.

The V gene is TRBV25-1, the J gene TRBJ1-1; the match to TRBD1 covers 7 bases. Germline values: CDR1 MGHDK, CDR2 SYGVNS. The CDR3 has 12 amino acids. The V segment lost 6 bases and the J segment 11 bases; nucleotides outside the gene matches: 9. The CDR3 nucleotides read TGTGCCAGCAGGAAAGACAGGGTCAATGCTTTCTTT. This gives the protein CASRKDRVNAFF.

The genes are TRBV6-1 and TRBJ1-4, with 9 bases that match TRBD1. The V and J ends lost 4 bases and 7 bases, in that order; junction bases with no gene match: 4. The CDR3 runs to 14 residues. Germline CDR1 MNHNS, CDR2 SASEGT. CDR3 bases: TGTGCCAGCAGTGCCGGACAGGGGCCTGAAAAACTGTTTTTT. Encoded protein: CASSAGQGPEKLFF.

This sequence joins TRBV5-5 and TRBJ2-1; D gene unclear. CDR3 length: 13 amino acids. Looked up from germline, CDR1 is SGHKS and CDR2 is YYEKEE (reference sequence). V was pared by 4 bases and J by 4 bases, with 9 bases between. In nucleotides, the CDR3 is TGTGCCAGCAGCCCAACGGGTTACAATGAGCAGTTCTTC. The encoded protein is CASSPTGYNEQFF.

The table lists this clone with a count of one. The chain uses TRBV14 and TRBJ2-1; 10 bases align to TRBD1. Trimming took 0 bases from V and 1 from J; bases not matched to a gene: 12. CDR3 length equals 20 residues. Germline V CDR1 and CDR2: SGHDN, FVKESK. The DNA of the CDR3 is TGTGCCAGCAGCCAAGAAGATGACAGGGGGCTGTGGATGTCCTACAATGAGCAGTTCTTC. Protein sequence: CASSQEDDRGLWMSYNEQFF. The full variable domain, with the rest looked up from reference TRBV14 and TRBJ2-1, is EAGVTQFPSHSVIEKGQTVTLRCDPISGHDNLYWYRRVMGKEIKFLLHFVKESKQDESGMPNNRFLAERTGGTYSTLKVQPAELEDSGVYFCASSQEDDRGLWMSYNEQFFGPGTRLTVL.

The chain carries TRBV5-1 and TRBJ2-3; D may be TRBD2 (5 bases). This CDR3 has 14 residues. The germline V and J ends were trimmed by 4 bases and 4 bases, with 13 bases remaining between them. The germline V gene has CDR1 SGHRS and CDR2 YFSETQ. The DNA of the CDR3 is TGCGCCAGCAGCCCCCGGACTCATCCAGATACGCAGTATTTT. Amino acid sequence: CASSPRTHPDTQYF.

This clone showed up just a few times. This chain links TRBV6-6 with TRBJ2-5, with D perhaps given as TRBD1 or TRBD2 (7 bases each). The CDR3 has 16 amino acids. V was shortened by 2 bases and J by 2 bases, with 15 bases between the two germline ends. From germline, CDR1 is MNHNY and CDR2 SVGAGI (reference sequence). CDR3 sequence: CASSYASGGVQETQYF. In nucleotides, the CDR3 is TGTGCCAGCAGTTACGCTTCAGGGGGGGTTCAAGAGACCCAGTACTTC.

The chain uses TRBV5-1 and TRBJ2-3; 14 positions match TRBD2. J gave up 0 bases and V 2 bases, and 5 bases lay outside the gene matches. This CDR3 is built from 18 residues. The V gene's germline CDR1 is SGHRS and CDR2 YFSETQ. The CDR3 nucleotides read TGCGCCAGCAGCTTAGGGACTAGCGGGGGCTCTAGCACAGATACGCAGTATTTT. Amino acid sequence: CASSLGTSGGSSTDTQYF.

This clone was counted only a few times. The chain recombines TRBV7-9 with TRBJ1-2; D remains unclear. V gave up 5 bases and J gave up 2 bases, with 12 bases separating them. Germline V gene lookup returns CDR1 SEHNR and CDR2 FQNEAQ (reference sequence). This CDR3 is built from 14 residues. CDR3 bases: TGTGCCAGCAGCCCCTATGTACAGAACTATGGCTACACCTTC. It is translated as CASSPYVQNYGYTF. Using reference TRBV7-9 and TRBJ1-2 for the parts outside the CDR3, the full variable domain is DTGVSQNPRHKITKRGQNVTFRCDPISEHNRLYWYRQTLGQGPEFLTYFQNEAQLEKSRLLSDRFSAERPKGSFSTLEIQRTEQGDSAMYLCASSPYVQNYGYTFGSGTRLTVV.

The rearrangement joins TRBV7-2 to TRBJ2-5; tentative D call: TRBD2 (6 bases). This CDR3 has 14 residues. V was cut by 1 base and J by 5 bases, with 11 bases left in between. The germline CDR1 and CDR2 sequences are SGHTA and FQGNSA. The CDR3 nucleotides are TGTGCCAGCAGCTTAGGAGGACTATCGGAGACCCAGTACTTC. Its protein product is CASSLGGLSETQYF. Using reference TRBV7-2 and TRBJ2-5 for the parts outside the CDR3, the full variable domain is GAGVSQSPSNKVTEKGKDVELRCDPISGHTALYWYRQSLGQGLEFLIYFQGNSAPDKSGLPSDRFSAERTGGSVSTLTIQRTQQEDSAVYLCASSLGGLSETQYFGPGTRLLVL.

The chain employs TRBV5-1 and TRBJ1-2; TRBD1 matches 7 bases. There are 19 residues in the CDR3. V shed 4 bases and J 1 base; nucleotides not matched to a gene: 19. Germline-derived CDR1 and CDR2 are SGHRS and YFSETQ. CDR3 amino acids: CASSPGPGTDGRYNYGYTF. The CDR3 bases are TGCGCCAGCAGCCCGGGACCGGGGACAGACGGACGATATAACTATGGCTACACCTTC. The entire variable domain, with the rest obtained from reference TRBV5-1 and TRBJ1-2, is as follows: KAGVTQTPRYLIKTRGQQVTLSCSPISGHRSVSWYQQTPGQGLQFLFEYFSETQRNKGNFPGRFSGRQFSNSRSEMNVSTLELGDSALYLCASSPGPGTDGRYNYGYTFGSGTRLTVV.